A selection of T cell receptor beta chains follows, all from one sample in a study of blood T cell repertoires in COVID-19. Sequenced by immunoSEQ multiplex PCR; TCRdb stores in-frame clones only, minus some. The data show about 170,000 clones, around 85% seen once. Sample: peripheral blood. All receptors come from a man older than 75 with COVID-19, enrolled during active disease. Both conserved end residues are part of each CDR3. Each record gives: CDR3 length, J gene, clone size, V gene, CDR3 protein. Clone size is given for some rows only: seen once, a few or many times, or a class if the clone is expanded.

CDR3 length: 18; J gene: TRBJ2-3; clone size: .; V gene: TRBV2; CDR3 protein: CASSEGLAGGSSTDTQYF
CDR3 length: 13; J gene: TRBJ1-2; clone size: once; V gene: TRBV2; CDR3 protein: CATTGGEGYGYTF
CDR3 length: 15; J gene: TRBJ2-5; clone size: .; V gene: TRBV7-2; CDR3 protein: CASSLGGDRGETQYF
CDR3 length: 14; J gene: TRBJ2-7; clone size: .; V gene: TRBV5-1; CDR3 protein: CASSPTTVNGEQYF
CDR3 length: 16; J gene: TRBJ1-3; clone size: .; V gene: TRBV19; CDR3 protein: CASSMGGLASGNTIYF
CDR3 length: 12; J gene: TRBJ1-2; clone size: .; V gene: TRBV18; CDR3 protein: CASSPGGYGYTF
CDR3 length: 13; J gene: TRBJ1-2; clone size: .; V gene: TRBV9; CDR3 protein: CASSVVTGNGYTF
CDR3 length: 15; J gene: TRBJ1-2; clone size: .; V gene: TRBV28; CDR3 protein: CASSWVPGSNYGYTF
CDR3 length: 13; J gene: TRBJ1-1; clone size: .; V gene: TRBV3-1/TRBV3-2; CDR3 protein: CASSQDWEGEAFF
CDR3 length: 14; J gene: TRBJ2-3; clone size: .; V gene: TRBV7-3; CDR3 protein: CASSPGTETDTQYF
CDR3 length: 14; J gene: TRBJ1-1; clone size: .; V gene: TRBV2; CDR3 protein: CASSVRGRNTEAFF
CDR3 length: 17; J gene: TRBJ2-7; clone size: .; V gene: TRBV11-2; CDR3 protein: CASSLDPPGTGRNEQYF
CDR3 length: 14; J gene: TRBJ2-5; clone size: .; V gene: TRBV10-3; CDR3 protein: CAISDGTGQETQYF
CDR3 length: 11; J gene: TRBJ1-5; clone size: .; V gene: TRBV6-2/TRBV6-3; CDR3 protein: CASSYYPPQHF
CDR3 length: 15; J gene: TRBJ1-4; clone size: .; V gene: TRBV18; CDR3 protein: CASSGTGPAGEKLFF
CDR3 length: 17; J gene: TRBJ2-5; clone size: .; V gene: TRBV3-1/TRBV3-2; CDR3 protein: CASSQAVAGQWPETQYF
CDR3 length: 15; J gene: TRBJ1-2; clone size: few; V gene: TRBV19; CDR3 protein: CASSLRTAANYGYTF
CDR3 length: 15; J gene: TRBJ1-3; clone size: .; V gene: TRBV7-9; CDR3 protein: CASSFSGGPGNTIYF
CDR3 length: 13; J gene: TRBJ1-1; clone size: .; V gene: TRBV7-9; CDR3 protein: CASSLDMNTEAFF
CDR3 length: 15; J gene: TRBJ2-3; clone size: few; V gene: TRBV5-1; CDR3 protein: CASSLTTSGTDTQYF
CDR3 length: 16; J gene: TRBJ2-3; clone size: .; V gene: TRBV7-2; CDR3 protein: CASSWTSGSGTDTQYF
CDR3 length: 14; J gene: TRBJ1-4; clone size: .; V gene: TRBV9; CDR3 protein: CASSEGQGYEKLFF
CDR3 length: 14; J gene: TRBJ1-5; clone size: .; V gene: TRBV20-1; CDR3 protein: CSASPGVGNQPQHF
CDR3 length: 15; J gene: TRBJ2-6; clone size: .; V gene: TRBV29-1; CDR3 protein: CSVEGQGMGANVLTF
CDR3 length: 14; J gene: TRBJ1-5; clone size: .; V gene: TRBV3-1/TRBV3-2; CDR3 protein: CASSQAEGAQPQHF
CDR3 length: 14; J gene: TRBJ1-2; clone size: .; V gene: TRBV7-8; CDR3 protein: CASSTRTANYGYTF
CDR3 length: 14; J gene: TRBJ2-5; clone size: .; V gene: TRBV3-1/TRBV3-2; CDR3 protein: CASSQFSDRETQYF
CDR3 length: 14; J gene: TRBJ1-5; clone size: .; V gene: TRBV6-2/TRBV6-3; CDR3 protein: CASSYSVGNQPQHF
CDR3 length: 13; J gene: TRBJ1-1; clone size: .; V gene: TRBV7-9; CDR3 protein: CASLRDMNTEAFF
CDR3 length: 13; J gene: TRBJ2-5; clone size: .; V gene: TRBV11-1; CDR3 protein: CASSWGQGETQYF
CDR3 length: 13; J gene: TRBJ2-7; clone size: .; V gene: TRBV7-3; CDR3 protein: CASSLFQGGEQYF
CDR3 length: 11; J gene: TRBJ1-4; clone size: .; V gene: TRBV2; CDR3 protein: CASSGAGKLFF
CDR3 length: 15; J gene: TRBJ2-2; clone size: .; V gene: TRBV7-8; CDR3 protein: CASSLARAPTGELFF
CDR3 length: 14; J gene: TRBJ1-6; clone size: .; V gene: TRBV9; CDR3 protein: CASSVAGQGSPLHF
CDR3 length: 16; J gene: TRBJ1-3; clone size: few; V gene: TRBV15; CDR3 protein: CATSRNRGSSGNTIYF
CDR3 length: 12; J gene: TRBJ2-1; clone size: .; V gene: TRBV7-9; CDR3 protein: CASSRVVHEQFF
CDR3 length: 17; J gene: TRBJ2-1; clone size: .; V gene: TRBV6-1; CDR3 protein: CASSEELSGGSYNEQFF
CDR3 length: 14; J gene: TRBJ1-1; clone size: .; V gene: TRBV18; CDR3 protein: CASSLNRVNTEAFF
CDR3 length: 14; J gene: TRBJ2-1; clone size: once; V gene: TRBV2; CDR3 protein: CASSEVTDYNEQFF
CDR3 length: 15; J gene: TRBJ2-7; clone size: .; V gene: TRBV11-1; CDR3 protein: CASSFRGRGSYEQYF
CDR3 length: 16; J gene: TRBJ1-1; clone size: .; V gene: TRBV14; CDR3 protein: CASSQDRLPMNTEAFF
CDR3 length: 14; J gene: TRBJ1-2; clone size: .; V gene: TRBV6-5; CDR3 protein: CASTGQGTDYGYTF
CDR3 length: 16; J gene: TRBJ1-1; clone size: .; V gene: TRBV28; CDR3 protein: CASSFGWGRGNTEAFF
CDR3 length: 13; J gene: TRBJ1-1; clone size: .; V gene: TRBV6-5; CDR3 protein: CASRWGENTEAFF
CDR3 length: 16; J gene: TRBJ2-1; clone size: .; V gene: TRBV7-9; CDR3 protein: CASSLDRVIQGDEQFF
CDR3 length: 17; J gene: TRBJ1-2; clone size: .; V gene: TRBV7-2; CDR3 protein: CASSFGGTGVTKGGYTF
CDR3 length: 14; J gene: TRBJ2-5; clone size: .; V gene: TRBV3-1/TRBV3-2; CDR3 protein: CASSQDRRVGTQYF
CDR3 length: 12; J gene: TRBJ1-2; clone size: .; V gene: TRBV12-3/TRBV12-4; CDR3 protein: CASSPNPTGDTF
CDR3 length: 14; J gene: TRBJ2-7; clone size: .; V gene: TRBV29-1; CDR3 protein: CSVRGGPVSYEQYF
CDR3 length: 13; J gene: TRBJ2-2; clone size: .; V gene: TRBV18; CDR3 protein: CASSPSRAGELFF
CDR3 length: 15; J gene: TRBJ1-1; clone size: .; V gene: TRBV7-9; CDR3 protein: CASSLGRNLNTEAFF
CDR3 length: 16; J gene: TRBJ1-5; clone size: .; V gene: TRBV6-5; CDR3 protein: CASSSGQGFSNQPQHF
CDR3 length: 15; J gene: TRBJ2-3; clone size: once; V gene: TRBV3-1/TRBV3-2; CDR3 protein: CASSQVSGSVDTQYF